A selection of T cell receptor beta chains follows, all from one sample in a study of vaccination and CD4 T cells after COVID-19. Their recognized antigens are unknown. One entry per CDR3 protein, called by TCRdb with MiXCR from the PCR reads. The sample lists around 5,000 distinct CDR3 sequences, 44% occurring once. The sequencing here drew on CD4+ T cells from blood, cultured in vitro, taken after SARS-CoV-2 vaccination. Receptors were obtained from a human donor who had recovered from COVID-19. Both conserved end residues are part of each CDR3. The D gene is left open where the match is weak. Size values are once, few and many counts, or a class for expanded clones, and some rows have none.

j_call clone_size v_call d_call cdr3_nt cdr3_aa
TRBJ1-2 NA TRBV19 TRBD1 TGTGCCAGTAACAACGGACAGGGGGGTGATGGCTACACCTTC CASNNGQGGDGYTF
TRBJ2-7 NA TRBV12-3/TRBV12-4 NA TGTGCCAGCAGTTTAGAGGGGGGGGTTTACGAGCAGTACTTC CASSLEGGVYEQYF
TRBJ2-7 few TRBV7-6 NA TGTGCCAGCAGCGCCACCCAGTCCTACGAGCAGTACTTC CASSATQSYEQYF
TRBJ2-7 NA TRBV10-2 NA TGCGCCAGTGCCGGGACATTCTCCTACGAGCAGTACTTC CASAGTFSYEQYF
TRBJ1-2 NA TRBV20-1 NA TGCAGTGCTCCAAGGGACTACTCTAACTATGGCTACACCTTC CSAPRDYSNYGYTF
TRBJ1-6 NA TRBV2 TRBD1 TGTGCCTATACAGGGGAATATAATTCACCCCTCCACTTT CAYTGEYNSPLHF
TRBJ2-1 NA TRBV6-1 TRBD2 TGTGCCAGCATAGGACTAGCCTCCTACAATGAGCAGTTCTTC CASIGLASYNEQFF
TRBJ2-2 NA TRBV12-3/TRBV12-4 NA TGTGCCAGCAGCCCCTTGATTGGGGCAGGGAAGGTCACCGGGGAGCTGTTTTTT CASSPLIGAGKVTGELFF
TRBJ1-3 few TRBV6-5 NA TGTGCCAGCAGTTCCTTAGGACTCTCTGGAAACACCATATATTTT CASSSLGLSGNTIYF
TRBJ1-2 once TRBV10-3 NA TGTGCCATCAGTGAGTCGACTCAGGGGAATGGCTACACCTTC CAISESTQGNGYTF
TRBJ2-7 NA TRBV20-1 TRBD1 TGCAGTGCCCGGACAGGGACTGGAGGGGTCTACGAGCAGTACTTC CSARTGTGGVYEQYF
TRBJ1-1 NA TRBV11-2 TRBD1 TGTGCCAGCGGCGACACCCGGGACAGGGCGAGAAGCACTGAAGCTTTCTTT CASGDTRDRARSTEAFF
TRBJ1-2 NA TRBV11-3 TRBD1 TGTGCCAGCAGCTTCGGACAGGGGGATGGCTACACCTTC CASSFGQGDGYTF
TRBJ2-7 few TRBV2 NA TGTGCCAGCAAGAGGGGCGACGAGCAGTACTTC CASKRGDEQYF
TRBJ1-1 NA TRBV20-1 NA TGCAGTGCTTCCCCCGGGGCTTTTACTGAAGCTTTCTTT CSASPGAFTEAFF
TRBJ2-5 NA TRBV6-1 NA TGTGCCAGCAGTGAACGGGGCGGGTCAGAGACCCAGTACTTC CASSERGGSETQYF
TRBJ1-5 once TRBV6-5 NA TGTGCCAGCAGTTCTCAGGGGTTGGGCAATCAGCCCCGGCATTTT CASSSQGLGNQPRHF
TRBJ1-1 few TRBV20-1 NA TGCAGTGCCCCTCACACGAGGTACATGAACACTGAAGCTTTCTTT CSAPHTRYMNTEAFF
TRBJ1-1 NA TRBV12-3/TRBV12-4 NA TGTGCCAGCAGTGTCCACAGGGAAGGCACTGAAGCTTTCTTT CASSVHREGTEAFF
TRBJ1-2 NA TRBV19 NA TGTGCCAGTAGTACGGACTCATATAACTATGGCTACACCTTC CASSTDSYNYGYTF
TRBJ1-5 few TRBV28 TRBD1 TGTGCCAGCAGGGGACAGGGGGCACAGCCCCAGCATTTT CASRGQGAQPQHF
TRBJ2-5 NA TRBV2 TRBD2 TGTGCCAGCAGTGGGCCGGGACTAGCGGGGGGCCTACAAGAGACCCAGTACTTC CASSGPGLAGGLQETQYF
TRBJ1-5 few TRBV20-1 NA TGCAGTGCTAGTAACAGGCGTGGCAATCAGCCCCAGCATTTT CSASNRRGNQPQHF
TRBJ2-7 NA TRBV7-2 TRBD2 TGTGCCAGCAGCCAAAGGGACTACCTCTACTTC CASSQRDYLYF
TRBJ1-5 NA TRBV27 NA TGTGCCAGCAGTTTATACGGAGATCAGCCCCAGCATTTT CASSLYGDQPQHF
TRBJ2-2 few TRBV10-3 NA TGTGCCATCAGTGAGCGGGCAGGGGGGTTGAACACCGGGGAGCTGTTTTTT CAISERAGGLNTGELFF
TRBJ1-5 NA TRBV2 NA TGTGCCAGCGGTCGGGGGCTAGATCAGCCCCAGCATTTT CASGRGLDQPQHF
TRBJ2-5 NA TRBV6-2/TRBV6-3 TRBD2 TGTGCCAGCAGTTACGTAGCGGGGGGCTACCAAGAGACCCAGTACTTC CASSYVAGGYQETQYF
TRBJ2-7 NA TRBV20-1 NA TGCAGTGCTAGACCGGGACTGGATACCTACGAGCAGTACTTC CSARPGLDTYEQYF
TRBJ1-1 NA TRBV12-3/TRBV12-4 NA TGTGCCAGCAGTACGATGGGGGGGGCCACTGAAGCTTTCTTT CASSTMGGATEAFF
TRBJ2-4 few TRBV20-1 NA TGCAGTGCTAGACCACGATCTAGCGACATTCAGTACTTC CSARPRSSDIQYF
TRBJ2-3 NA TRBV15 NA TGTGCCACCAGCAGAGATTTAAGGAGGCTAACAGACCCCACAGATACGCAGTATTTT CATSRDLRRLTDPTDTQYF
TRBJ1-3 NA TRBV4-1 NA TGCGCCAGCAGCCTCGGGACCCTGGCCGGGGCTTACGGAAACACCATATATTTT CASSLGTLAGAYGNTIYF
TRBJ1-6 NA TRBV27 NA TGTGCCAGCAGTGGTCATGAGATTTCACCCCTCCACTTT CASSGHEISPLHF
TRBJ1-1 NA TRBV18 TRBD1 TGTGCCAGCTCTTCCGGGACAGGAATGAACACTGAAGCTTTCTTT CASSSGTGMNTEAFF
TRBJ2-7 NA TRBV6-2/TRBV6-3 TRBD2 TGTGCCAGCAGACGGGGGGAGCTTTACGAGCAGTACTTC CASRRGELYEQYF
TRBJ1-1 few TRBV19 TRBD1 TGTGCCAGTAGTTACAGGGGGCGCGGCACTGAAGCTTTCTTT CASSYRGRGTEAFF
TRBJ2-7 NA TRBV6-1 TRBD1 TGTGCCAGCAGTCCGGACAGGGACCTTCGGGAGCAGTACTTC CASSPDRDLREQYF
TRBJ2-7 NA TRBV7-9 TRBD2 TGTGCCAGCAGCCCCGGGGGGGGCGCGTACGAGCAGTACTTC CASSPGGGAYEQYF
TRBJ2-7 NA TRBV7-9 NA TGTGCCAGCAGCTGGGTATCCTACGAGCAGTACTTC CASSWVSYEQYF
TRBJ2-5 NA TRBV10-3 NA TGTGCCATCAGTGAGAGGGATAGCGTAGAGACCCAGTACTTC CAISERDSVETQYF
TRBJ1-2 few TRBV11-3 TRBD1 TGTGCCAGCAGCGGACGACAGGGAGCTAACTATGGCTACACCTTC CASSGRQGANYGYTF
TRBJ2-5 NA TRBV2 TRBD1 TGTGCCAGCAGGGCCGGGACAGGAGAGACCCAGTACTTC CASRAGTGETQYF
TRBJ2-5 few TRBV6-1 TRBD1 TGTGCCAGCAGTGACCCCTTGACAGGGGATGAGACCCAGTACTTC CASSDPLTGDETQYF
TRBJ1-5 NA TRBV28 NA TGTGCCAGCAGTTTTGGTATTAGCAATCAGCCCCAGCATTTT CASSFGISNQPQHF
TRBJ2-7 once TRBV20-1 TRBD2 TGCAGTGCACGGACTAGCGGGAGTGCCTACGAGCAGTACTTC CSARTSGSAYEQYF
TRBJ2-2 NA TRBV11-3 NA TGTGCCAGCAGCTCATACAGGGAGAACACCGGGGAGCTGTTTTTT CASSSYRENTGELFF
TRBJ1-3 few TRBV6-1 TRBD1 TGTGCCAGTTACACAGGGGCCCGGGGAAACACCATATATTTT CASYTGARGNTIYF
TRBJ1-2 few TRBV25-1 NA TGTGCCAGCAGCCAGGGGAATAACTATGGCTACACCTTC CASSQGNNYGYTF
TRBJ2-7 few TRBV2 TRBD2 TGTGCCAGCAGGACCGGGACTAGTGCCCACGAGCAGTACTTC CASRTGTSAHEQYF